This T cell receptor (beta chain) was sequenced in a study of tumor and adjacent non-tumor tissue in lung cancer. The study's findings and limits: Tumor TCR diversity, when higher, was linked to shorter survival. Significantly higher TCR diversity was found in tumor than normal lung. Normal lung showed higher cumulative top 100 clone frequency than tumor.

Regarding this clonotype: The antigen remains undetermined. One end of the junction fails to match germline, which may point to a read error.

The library came from three nested PCR rounds adapted from ARM-PCR protocols. TCRdb recomputed calls from the multiplex PCR reads with MiXCR, one row per CDR3 protein. The sample holds approximately 66,000 distinct CDR3 sequences, roughly 60% seen once. CDR1 and CDR2 from the germline V gene are MNHEY and SVGAGI. The CDR3 totals 17 residues. The template was RNA from unsorted bulk tissue. This non-tumor lung sample came from over 3 cm beyond the tumor edge. V is TRBV6-5 and J is TRBJ2-2; D possibly corresponds to TRBD1 (6 bases). The sample consisted of distant non-tumor lung tissue. The source is a man between 65 and 85 years old with non-small cell lung cancer. DNA for the CDR3: TGTGCCAGCAGTCAGCCCGAAAGCAGGGGCATAGCTGGGGAGCTGTATTTT. This gives the protein CASSQPESRGIAGELYF.